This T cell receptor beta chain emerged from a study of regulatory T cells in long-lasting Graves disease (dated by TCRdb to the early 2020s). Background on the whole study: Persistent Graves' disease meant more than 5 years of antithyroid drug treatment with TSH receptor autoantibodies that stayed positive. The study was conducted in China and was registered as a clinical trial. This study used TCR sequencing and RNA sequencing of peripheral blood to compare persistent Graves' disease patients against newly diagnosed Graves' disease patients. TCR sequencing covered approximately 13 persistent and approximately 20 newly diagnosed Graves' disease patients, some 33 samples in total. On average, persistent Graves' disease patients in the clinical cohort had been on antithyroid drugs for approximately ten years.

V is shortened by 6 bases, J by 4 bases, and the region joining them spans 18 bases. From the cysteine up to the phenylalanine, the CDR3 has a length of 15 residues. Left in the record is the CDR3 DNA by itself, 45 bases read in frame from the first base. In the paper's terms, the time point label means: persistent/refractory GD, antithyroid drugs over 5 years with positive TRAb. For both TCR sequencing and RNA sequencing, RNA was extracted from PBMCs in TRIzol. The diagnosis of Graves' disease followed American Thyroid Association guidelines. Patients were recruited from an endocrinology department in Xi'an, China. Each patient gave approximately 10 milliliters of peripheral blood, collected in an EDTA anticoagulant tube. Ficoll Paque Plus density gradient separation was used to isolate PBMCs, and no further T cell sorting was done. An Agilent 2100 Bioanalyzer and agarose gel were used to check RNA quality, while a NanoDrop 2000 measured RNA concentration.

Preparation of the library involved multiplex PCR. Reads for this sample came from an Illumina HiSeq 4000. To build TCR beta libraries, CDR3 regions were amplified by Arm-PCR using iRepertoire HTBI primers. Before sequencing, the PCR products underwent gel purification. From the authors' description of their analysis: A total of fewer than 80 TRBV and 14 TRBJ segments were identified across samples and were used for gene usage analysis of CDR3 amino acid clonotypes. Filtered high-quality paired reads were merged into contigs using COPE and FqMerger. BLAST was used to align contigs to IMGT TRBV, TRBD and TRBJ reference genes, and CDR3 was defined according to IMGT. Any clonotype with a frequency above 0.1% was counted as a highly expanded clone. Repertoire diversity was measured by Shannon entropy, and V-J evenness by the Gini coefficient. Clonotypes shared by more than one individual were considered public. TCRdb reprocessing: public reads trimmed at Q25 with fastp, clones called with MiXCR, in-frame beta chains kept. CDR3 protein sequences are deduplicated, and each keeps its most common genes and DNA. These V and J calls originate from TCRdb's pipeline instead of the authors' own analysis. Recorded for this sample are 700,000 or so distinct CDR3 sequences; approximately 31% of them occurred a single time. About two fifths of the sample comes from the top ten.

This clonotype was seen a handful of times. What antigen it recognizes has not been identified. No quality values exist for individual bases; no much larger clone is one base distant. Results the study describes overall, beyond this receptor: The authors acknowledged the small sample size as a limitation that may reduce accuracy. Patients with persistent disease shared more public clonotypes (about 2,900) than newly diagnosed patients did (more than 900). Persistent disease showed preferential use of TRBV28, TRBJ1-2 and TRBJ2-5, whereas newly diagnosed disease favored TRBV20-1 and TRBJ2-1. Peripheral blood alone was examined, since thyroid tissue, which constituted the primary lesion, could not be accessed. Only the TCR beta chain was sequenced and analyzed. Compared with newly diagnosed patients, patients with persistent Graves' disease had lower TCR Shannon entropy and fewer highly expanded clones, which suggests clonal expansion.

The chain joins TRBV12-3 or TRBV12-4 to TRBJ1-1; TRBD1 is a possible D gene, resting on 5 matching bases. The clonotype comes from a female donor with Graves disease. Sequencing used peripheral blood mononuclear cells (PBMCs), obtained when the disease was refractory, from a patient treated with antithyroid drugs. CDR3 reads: CASRFQGALVTEAFF. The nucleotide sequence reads TGTGCCAGCAGATTTCAGGGTGCCCTTGTCACTGAAGCTTTCTTT.